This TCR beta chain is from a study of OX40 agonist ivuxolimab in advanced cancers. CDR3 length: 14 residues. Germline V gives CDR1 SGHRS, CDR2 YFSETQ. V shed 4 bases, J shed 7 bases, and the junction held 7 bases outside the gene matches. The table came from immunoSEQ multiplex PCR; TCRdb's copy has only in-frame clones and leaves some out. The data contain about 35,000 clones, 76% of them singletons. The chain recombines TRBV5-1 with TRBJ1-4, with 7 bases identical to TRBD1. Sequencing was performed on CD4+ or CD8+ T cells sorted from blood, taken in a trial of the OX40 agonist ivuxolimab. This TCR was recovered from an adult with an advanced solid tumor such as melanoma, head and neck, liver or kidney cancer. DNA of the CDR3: TGCGCCAGCAGCCCGGGACAGTCCCGTGAAAAACTGTTTTTT. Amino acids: CASSPGQSREKLFF.